The entry below describes one TCR beta chain. The antigen it recognizes is unknown. The sample holds no much larger clone one base away, and base qualities are not on file. This sample is part of a study of OX40 agonist ivuxolimab in advanced cancers. Some background on the complete study: Ivuxolimab, which targeted the costimulatory receptor OX40 (CD134), was an agonistic, fully human IgG2 monoclonal antibody. The paper reports the monotherapy dose-escalation portion (N ≈ 50 patients) of the phase I ivuxolimab trial. Among the roughly 50 dose-escalation patients, around 19 had hepatocellular carcinoma, around 15 melanoma, 9 renal cell carcinoma and 9 head and neck cancer. Partial responses were achieved by three dose-escalation patients, of whom one had hepatocellular carcinoma and two had cutaneous melanoma. The dose-escalation cohort was 82.7% male with a mean age of approximately 60 years, ranging from roughly 20 to 80. Patients were allowed to have had prior anti-PD-1, anti-PD-L1 or anti-CTLA-4 therapy, and around 43% of the dose-escalation patients had been treated with checkpoint inhibitors. Intravenous ivuxolimab was administered to patients every 2 weeks at six dose levels: 0.01, 0.1, 0.3, 1.5, 3 and 10 mg/kg. Peripheral TCRbeta sequencing was intended to test whether TCR sequence diversity was altered and clonal T-cell expansion was caused by ivuxolimab.

Genomic DNA was isolated from the sorted cells so that the TCRbeta CDR3 region could be sequenced. TCRbeta CDR3 regions were sequenced using the immunoSEQ Assay. Here the immuneACCESS table is served through TCRdb, limited to in-frame sequences with V and J called. Missing clones are a known gap in these copies; in checked studies unresolved V genes cover under half, and the rest lacks a known reason. The sample table holds tens of thousands of clones, of which 85% were seen once. The top ten clonotypes cover just under 4% of the sample. Patients with autoimmune disease history or receiving systemic immunosuppression were excluded from the trial. Peripheral blood for TCR sequencing was collected from all dose cohorts at baseline, on cycle 4 day 1, and on cycle 7 day 1. Samples came from an open-label, multicenter, first-in-human phase I dose-escalation trial of ivuxolimab. Adults with locally advanced or metastatic melanoma, renal cell, hepatocellular, or head and neck squamous cell carcinoma were enrolled in the trial. Before TCR sequencing, CD4+ and CD8+ T cells were separately sorted from peripheral blood.

The CDR3, from cysteine to phenylalanine, totals 15 residues. CDR3 DNA only is kept here, 45 bases in frame from base 1. Sequences ENHRY (CDR1) and SYGVKD (CDR2) are obtained from the germline V gene. V is pared back by 10 bases and J by 0 bases, with 17 bases lying between the germline termini. Results and caveats for the whole study, not just this receptor: In the 0.1-3.0 mg/kg groups, partial responders were among the patients with the lowest normalized peripheral clonal expansion, particularly in CD8+ T cells. Which antigens the clonally expanded peripheral T cells were specific for was not determined. At doses from 0.1 to 3.0 mg/kg, clonal expansion was seen in both CD4+ and CD8+ blood T cells between baseline and week 6. After ivuxolimab, CD8+ T cells had more expanded clones than CD4+ T cells on average. Low levels of normalized T-cell clonal expansion were also seen in some patients who did not respond.

The clonotype comes from an adult with an advanced solid tumor such as melanoma, head and neck, liver or kidney cancer. Sequenced here: CD4+ or CD8+ T cells sorted from blood, sampled in a trial of the OX40 agonist ivuxolimab. Here the chain combines TRBV10-3 and TRBJ2-3, with a tentative D gene TRBD2 over 6 matching bases. CDR3 loop: CATSLVAESTDTQYF. The DNA sequence is given as TGTGCCACCTCATTGGTAGCGGAAAGCACAGATACGCAGTATTTT.